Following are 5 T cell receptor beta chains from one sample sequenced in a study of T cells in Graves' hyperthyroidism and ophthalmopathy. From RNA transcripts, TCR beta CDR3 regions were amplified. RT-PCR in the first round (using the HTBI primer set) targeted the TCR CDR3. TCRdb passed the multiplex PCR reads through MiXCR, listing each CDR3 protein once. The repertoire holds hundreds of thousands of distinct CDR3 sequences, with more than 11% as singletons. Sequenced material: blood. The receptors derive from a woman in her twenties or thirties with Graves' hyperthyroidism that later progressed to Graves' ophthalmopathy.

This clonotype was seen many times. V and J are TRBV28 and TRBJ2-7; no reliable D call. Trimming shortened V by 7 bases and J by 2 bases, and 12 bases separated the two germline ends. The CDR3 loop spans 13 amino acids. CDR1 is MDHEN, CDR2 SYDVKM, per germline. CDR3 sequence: CASTEAVTYEQYF. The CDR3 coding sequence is TGTGCCAGCACCGAGGCCGTGACCTACGAGCAGTACTTC.

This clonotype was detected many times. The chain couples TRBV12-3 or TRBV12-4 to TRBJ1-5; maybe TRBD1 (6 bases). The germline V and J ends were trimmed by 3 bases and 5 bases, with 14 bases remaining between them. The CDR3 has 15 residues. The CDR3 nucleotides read TGTGCCAGCAGTTTTAAGGTCAGGGGCCATCAGCCCCAGCATTTT. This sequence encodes CASSFKVRGHQPQHF.

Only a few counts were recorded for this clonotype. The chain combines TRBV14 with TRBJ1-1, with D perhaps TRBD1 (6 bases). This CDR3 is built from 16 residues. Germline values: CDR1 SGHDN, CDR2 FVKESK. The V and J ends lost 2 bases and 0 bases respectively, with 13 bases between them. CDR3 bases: TGTGCCAGCAGCCAAAAGGGGGGGGGTTTGAACACTGAAGCTTTCTTT. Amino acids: CASSQKGGGLNTEAFF.

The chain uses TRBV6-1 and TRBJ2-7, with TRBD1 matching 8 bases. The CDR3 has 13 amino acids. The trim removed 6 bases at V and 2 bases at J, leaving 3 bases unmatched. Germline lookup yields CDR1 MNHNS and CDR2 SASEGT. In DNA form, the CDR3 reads TGTGCCAGCAGGACAGGGGTAGCCTACGAGCAGTACTTC. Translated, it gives CASRTGVAYEQYF.

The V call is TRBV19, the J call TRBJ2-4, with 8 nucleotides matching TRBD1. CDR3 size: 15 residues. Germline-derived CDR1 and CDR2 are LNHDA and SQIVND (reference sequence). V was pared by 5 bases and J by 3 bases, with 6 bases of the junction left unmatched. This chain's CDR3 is CASSLQTGVKNIQYF. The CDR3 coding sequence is TGTGCCAGTAGTCTACAGACAGGGGTCAAAAACATTCAGTACTTC.